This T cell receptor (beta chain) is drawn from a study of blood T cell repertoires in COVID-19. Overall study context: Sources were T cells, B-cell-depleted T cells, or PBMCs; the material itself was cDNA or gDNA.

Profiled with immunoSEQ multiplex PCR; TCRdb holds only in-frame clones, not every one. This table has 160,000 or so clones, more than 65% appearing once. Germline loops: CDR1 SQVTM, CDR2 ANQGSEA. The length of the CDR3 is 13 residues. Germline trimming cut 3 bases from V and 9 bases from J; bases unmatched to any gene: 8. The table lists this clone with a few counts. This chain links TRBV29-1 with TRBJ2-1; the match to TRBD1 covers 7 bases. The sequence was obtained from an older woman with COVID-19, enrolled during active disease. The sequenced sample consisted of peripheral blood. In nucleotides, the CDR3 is TGCAGCGTTGATAGACAGGGCGCGGGTGAGCAGTTCTTC. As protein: CSVDRQGAGEQFF.